This T cell receptor beta chain was retrieved from a study of T cell changes during pregnancy in multiple sclerosis. V lost 4 bases to trimming and J lost 5 bases, with 11 bases between them. Germline V gene lookup returns CDR1 MNHEY and CDR2 SVGAGI. This CDR3 has 13 amino acids. Libraries were prepared by immunoSEQ multiplex PCR; TCRdb keeps only in-frame clonotypes and omits some of them. The profile covers around 100,000 clones, with about 94% appearing a single time and about 1.6% taken by the ten largest. The source was peripheral blood, collected in the third trimester of pregnancy. This receptor was taken from a female donor with multiple sclerosis, enrolled in a pregnancy study. V and J are TRBV6-5 and TRBJ1-1; D might be TRBD1 (5 bases). CDR3: CASSLRRVTEAFF. CDR3 nucleotide sequence: TGTGCCAGCAGTTTACGCAGGGTTACTGAAGCTTTCTTT.